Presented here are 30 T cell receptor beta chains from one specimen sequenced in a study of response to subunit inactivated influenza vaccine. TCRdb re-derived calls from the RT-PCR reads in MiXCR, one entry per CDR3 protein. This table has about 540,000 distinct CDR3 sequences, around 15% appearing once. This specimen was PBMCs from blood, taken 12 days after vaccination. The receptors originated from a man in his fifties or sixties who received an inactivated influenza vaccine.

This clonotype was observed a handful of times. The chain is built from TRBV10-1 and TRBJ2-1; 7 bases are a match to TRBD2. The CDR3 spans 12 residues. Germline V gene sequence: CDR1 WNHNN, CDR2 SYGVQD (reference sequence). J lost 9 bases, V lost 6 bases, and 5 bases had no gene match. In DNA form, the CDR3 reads TGCGCCAGCAGCAAAGGGGAGGGTGAGCAGTTCTTC. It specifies CASSKGEGEQFF.

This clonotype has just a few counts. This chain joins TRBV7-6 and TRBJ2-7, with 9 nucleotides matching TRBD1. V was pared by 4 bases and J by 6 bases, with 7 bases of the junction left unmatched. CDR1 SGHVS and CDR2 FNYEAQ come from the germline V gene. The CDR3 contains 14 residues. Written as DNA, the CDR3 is TGTGCCAGCAGCTATCTTACAGGGGGCGGCGAGCAGTACTTC. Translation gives CASSYLTGGGEQYF.

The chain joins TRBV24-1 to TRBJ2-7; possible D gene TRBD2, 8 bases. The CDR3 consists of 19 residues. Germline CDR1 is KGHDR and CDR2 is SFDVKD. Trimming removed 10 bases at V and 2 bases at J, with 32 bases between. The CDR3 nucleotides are TGTGCCACGCGGCGGGCACAGGGGACTAGACCGACGAGAACCTACGAGCAGTACTTC. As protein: CATRRAQGTRPTRTYEQYF.

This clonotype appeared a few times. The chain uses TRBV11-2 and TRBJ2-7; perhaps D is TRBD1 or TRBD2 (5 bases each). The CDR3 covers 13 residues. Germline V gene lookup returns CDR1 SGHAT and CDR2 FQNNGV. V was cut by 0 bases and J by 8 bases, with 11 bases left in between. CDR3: CASSLEGVSKQYF. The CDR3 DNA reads TGTGCCAGCAGCTTAGAGGGGGTATCAAAGCAGTACTTC.

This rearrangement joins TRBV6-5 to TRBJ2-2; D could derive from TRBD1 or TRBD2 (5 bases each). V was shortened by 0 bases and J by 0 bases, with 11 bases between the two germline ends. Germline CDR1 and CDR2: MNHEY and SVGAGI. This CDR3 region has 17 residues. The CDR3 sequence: CASSYSWGLTNTGELFF. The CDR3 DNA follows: TGTGCCAGCAGTTACTCTTGGGGGTTGACGAACACCGGGGAGCTGTTTTTT.

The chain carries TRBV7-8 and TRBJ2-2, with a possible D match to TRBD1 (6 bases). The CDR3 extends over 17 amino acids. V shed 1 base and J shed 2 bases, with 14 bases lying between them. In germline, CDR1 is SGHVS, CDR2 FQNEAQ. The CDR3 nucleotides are TGTGCCAGCAGCTTAGTAGGAGGACAGATTAACACCGGGGAGCTGTTTTTT. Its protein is CASSLVGGQINTGELFF.

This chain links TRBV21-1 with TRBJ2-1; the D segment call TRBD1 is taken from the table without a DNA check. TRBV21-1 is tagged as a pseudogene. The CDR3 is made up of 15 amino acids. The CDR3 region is CASSQGTAKYNEQFF. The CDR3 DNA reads TGTGCCAGCAGCCAAGGGACAGCGAAATACAATGAGCAGTTCTTC.

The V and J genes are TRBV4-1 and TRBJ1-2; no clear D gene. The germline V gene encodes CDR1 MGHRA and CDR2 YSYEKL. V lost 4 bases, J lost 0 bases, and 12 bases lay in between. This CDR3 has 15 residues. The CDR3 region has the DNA TGCGCCAGCAGCCGCCCGACCGATCCTAACTATGGCTACACCTTC. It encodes CASSRPTDPNYGYTF.

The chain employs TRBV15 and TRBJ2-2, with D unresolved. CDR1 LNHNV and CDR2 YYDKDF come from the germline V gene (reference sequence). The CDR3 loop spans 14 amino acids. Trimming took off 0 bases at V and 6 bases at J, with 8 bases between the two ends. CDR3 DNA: TGTGCCACCAGCAGAGATAAGGTTGCCGGGGAGCTGTTTTTT. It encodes CATSRDKVAGELFF.

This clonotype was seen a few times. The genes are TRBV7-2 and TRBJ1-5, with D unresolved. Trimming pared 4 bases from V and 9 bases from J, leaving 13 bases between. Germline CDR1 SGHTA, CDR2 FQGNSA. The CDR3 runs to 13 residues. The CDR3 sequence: CASSSPSLGPQHF. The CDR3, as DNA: TGTGCCAGCAGCTCCCCTTCCTTGGGGCCCCAGCATTTT.

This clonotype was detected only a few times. Here the CDR3 DNA reads TGTGCCAGCAGCTTCGGCCTAGCAGAGTCCTACGAGCAGTACTTC. This gives the protein CASSFGLAESYEQYF. This rearrangement joins TRBV7-8 to TRBJ2-7; D might be TRBD2 (5 bases). Per germline, CDR1 SGHVS and CDR2 FQNEAQ. This CDR3 is 15 amino acids long. V was clipped by 3 bases and J by 1 base, with 13 bases between them.

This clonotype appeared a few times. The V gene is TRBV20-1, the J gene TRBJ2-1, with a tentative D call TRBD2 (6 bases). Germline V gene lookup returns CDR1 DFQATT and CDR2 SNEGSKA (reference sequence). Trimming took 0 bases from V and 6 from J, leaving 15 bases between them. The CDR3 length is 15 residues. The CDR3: CSARDQLAPLNEQFF. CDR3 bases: TGCAGTGCTAGAGATCAGCTAGCGCCCCTCAATGAGCAGTTCTTC.

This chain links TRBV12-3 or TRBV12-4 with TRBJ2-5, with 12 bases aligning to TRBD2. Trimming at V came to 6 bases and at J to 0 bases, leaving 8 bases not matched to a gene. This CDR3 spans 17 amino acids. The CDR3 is CASRAGTSGRYQETQYF. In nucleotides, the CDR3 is TGTGCCAGCAGGGCCGGGACTAGCGGGCGGTACCAAGAGACCCAGTACTTC.

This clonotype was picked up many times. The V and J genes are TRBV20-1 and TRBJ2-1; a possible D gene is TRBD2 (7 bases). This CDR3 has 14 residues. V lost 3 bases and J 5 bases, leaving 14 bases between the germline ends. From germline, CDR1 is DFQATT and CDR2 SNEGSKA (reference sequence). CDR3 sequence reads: CSARDSGTNNEQFF. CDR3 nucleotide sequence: TGCAGTGCTAGGGACAGCGGGACAAACAATGAGCAGTTCTTC.

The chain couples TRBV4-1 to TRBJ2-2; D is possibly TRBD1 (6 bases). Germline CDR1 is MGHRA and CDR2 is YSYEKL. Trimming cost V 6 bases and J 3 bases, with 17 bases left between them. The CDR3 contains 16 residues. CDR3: CASRTIRGLDTGELFF. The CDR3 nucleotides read TGCGCCAGCAGAACTATCAGGGGTCTGGACACCGGGGAGCTGTTTTTT.

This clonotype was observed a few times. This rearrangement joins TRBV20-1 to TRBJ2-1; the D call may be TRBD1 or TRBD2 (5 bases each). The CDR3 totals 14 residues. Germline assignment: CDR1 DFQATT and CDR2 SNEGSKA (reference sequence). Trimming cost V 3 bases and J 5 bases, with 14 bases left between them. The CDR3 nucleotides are TGCAGTGCTAGTACCGGGAAAGGGGACAATGAGCAGTTCTTC. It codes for CSASTGKGDNEQFF.

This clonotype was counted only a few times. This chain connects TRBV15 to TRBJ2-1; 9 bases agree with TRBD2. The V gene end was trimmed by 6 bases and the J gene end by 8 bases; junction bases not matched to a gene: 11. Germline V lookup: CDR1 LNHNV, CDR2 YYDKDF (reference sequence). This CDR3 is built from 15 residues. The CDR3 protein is CATREPRGGRYEQFF. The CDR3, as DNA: TGTGCCACCAGGGAACCGCGGGGGGGCCGCTATGAGCAGTTCTTC.

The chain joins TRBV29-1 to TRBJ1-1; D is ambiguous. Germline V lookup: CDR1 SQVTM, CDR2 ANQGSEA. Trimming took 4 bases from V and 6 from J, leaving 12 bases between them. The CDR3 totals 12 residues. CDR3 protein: CSVGRTGSEAFF. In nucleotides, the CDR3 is TGCAGCGTTGGGCGAACGGGATCTGAAGCTTTCTTT.

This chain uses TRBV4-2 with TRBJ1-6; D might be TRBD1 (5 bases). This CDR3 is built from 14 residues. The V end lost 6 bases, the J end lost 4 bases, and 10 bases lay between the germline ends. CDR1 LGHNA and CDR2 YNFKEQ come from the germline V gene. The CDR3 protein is CASSRGRYNSPLHF. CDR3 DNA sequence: TGTGCCAGCAGTAGGGGACGGTATAATTCACCCCTCCACTTT.

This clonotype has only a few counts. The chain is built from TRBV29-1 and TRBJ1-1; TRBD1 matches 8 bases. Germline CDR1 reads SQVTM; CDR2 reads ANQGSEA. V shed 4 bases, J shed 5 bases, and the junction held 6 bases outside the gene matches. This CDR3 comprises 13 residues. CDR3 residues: CSVVQGVWTEAFF. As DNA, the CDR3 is TGCAGCGTTGTACAGGGGGTTTGGACTGAAGCTTTCTTT.

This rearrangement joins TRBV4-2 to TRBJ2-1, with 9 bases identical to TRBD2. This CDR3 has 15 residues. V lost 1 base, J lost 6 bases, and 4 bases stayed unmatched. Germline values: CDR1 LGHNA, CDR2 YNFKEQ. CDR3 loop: CASSQAALAGNEQFF. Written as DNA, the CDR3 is TGTGCCAGCAGCCAAGCCGCACTAGCGGGCAATGAGCAGTTCTTC.

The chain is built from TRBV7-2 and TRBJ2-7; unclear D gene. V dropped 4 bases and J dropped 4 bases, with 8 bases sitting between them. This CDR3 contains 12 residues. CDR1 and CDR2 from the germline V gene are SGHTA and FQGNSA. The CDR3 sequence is CASSYPGYEQYF. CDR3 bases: TGTGCCAGCAGCTACCCAGGATACGAGCAGTACTTC.

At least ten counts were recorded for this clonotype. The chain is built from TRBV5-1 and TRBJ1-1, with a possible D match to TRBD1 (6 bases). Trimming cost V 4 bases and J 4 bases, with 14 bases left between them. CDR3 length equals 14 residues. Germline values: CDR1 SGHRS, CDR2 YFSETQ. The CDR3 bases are TGCGCCAGCAGCGGGGGACATTCAAGCACTGAAGCTTTCTTT. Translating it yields CASSGGHSSTEAFF.

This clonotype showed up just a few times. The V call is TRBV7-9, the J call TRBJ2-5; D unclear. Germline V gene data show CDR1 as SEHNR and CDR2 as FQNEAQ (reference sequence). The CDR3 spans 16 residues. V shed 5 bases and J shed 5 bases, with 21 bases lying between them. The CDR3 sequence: CASSKGENFRVETQYF. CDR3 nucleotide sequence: TGTGCCAGCAGCAAAGGTGAAAACTTTAGGGTGGAGACCCAGTACTTC.

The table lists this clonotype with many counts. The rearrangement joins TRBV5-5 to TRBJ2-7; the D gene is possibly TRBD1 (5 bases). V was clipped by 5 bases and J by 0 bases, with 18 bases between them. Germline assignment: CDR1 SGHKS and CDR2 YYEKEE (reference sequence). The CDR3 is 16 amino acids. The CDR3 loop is CASSYLPDISSYEQYF. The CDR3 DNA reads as TGTGCCAGCAGTTACCTCCCGGACATTAGCTCCTACGAGCAGTACTTC.

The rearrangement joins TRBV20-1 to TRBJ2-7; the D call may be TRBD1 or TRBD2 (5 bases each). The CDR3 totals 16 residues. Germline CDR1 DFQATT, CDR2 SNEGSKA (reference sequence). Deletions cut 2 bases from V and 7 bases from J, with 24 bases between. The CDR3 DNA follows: TGCAGTGCTAGAAAGCACACGGGACCCTATACGGGGGAGCAGTACTTC. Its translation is CSARKHTGPYTGEQYF.

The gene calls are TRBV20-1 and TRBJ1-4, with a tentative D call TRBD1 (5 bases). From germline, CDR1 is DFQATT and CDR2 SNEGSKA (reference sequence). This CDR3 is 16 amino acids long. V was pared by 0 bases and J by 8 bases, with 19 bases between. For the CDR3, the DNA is TGCAGTGCTAGAGATCCGAGGGGCCTAGGGATGGAAAAACTGTTTTTT. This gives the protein CSARDPRGLGMEKLFF.

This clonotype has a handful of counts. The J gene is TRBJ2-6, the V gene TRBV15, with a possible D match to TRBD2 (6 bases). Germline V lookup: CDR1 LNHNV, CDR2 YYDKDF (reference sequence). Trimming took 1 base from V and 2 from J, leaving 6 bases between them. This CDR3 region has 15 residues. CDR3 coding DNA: TGTGCCACCAGCAGAGGGGAGGCTGGGGCCAACGTCCTGACTTTC. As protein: CATSRGEAGANVLTF.

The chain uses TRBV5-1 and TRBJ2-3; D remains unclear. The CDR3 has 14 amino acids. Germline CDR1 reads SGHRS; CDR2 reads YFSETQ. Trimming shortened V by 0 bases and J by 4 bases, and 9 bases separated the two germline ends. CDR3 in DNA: TGCGCCAGCAGCTTGGAGACTCGCGCAGATACGCAGTATTTT. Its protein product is CASSLETRADTQYF.

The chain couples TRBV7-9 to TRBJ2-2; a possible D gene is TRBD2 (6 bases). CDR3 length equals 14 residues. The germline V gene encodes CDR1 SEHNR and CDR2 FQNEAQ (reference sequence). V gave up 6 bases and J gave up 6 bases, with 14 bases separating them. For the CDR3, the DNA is TGTGCCAGCAGTCGATACTGGGAGGCCGGGGAGCTGTTTTTT. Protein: CASSRYWEAGELFF.